The rows below give T cell receptor beta chains drawn from one sample of a study of shared clonotypes between healthy human individuals. Sequencing used immunoSEQ multiplex PCR; TCRdb keeps in-frame clones, though not all of them. The sample holds some 800,000 clones, around 92% seen once. Sequencing was carried out using naive CD8+ T cells sorted from blood. Receptor source: a man aged 25-40 years in good health. Each CDR3 is given with its conserved first and last residue. The D gene is left open where the match is weak. Clone size, where shown, is once, few, many, or a class for clones that have expanded.

clone_size	d_call	v_call	j_call	cdr3_aa	cdr3_nt
.	TRBD2	TRBV9	TRBJ2-3	CASSGSGRRTDTQYF	TGTGCCAGCAGCGGTAGCGGGAGACGTACAGATACGCAGTATTTT
.	.	TRBV27	TRBJ2-1	CASSFSSYNEQFF	TGTGCCAGCAGTTTCAGCTCCTACAATGAGCAGTTCTTC
.	.	TRBV5-6	TRBJ2-7	CASSLGQLGEQYF	TGTGCCAGCAGCTTGGGACAGCTTGGCGAGCAGTACTTC
.	TRBD1	TRBV6-5	TRBJ2-2	CASSYVGGWTGELFF	TGTGCCAGCAGTTACGTAGGGGGCTGGACCGGGGAGCTGTTTTTT
.	TRBD2	TRBV30	TRBJ2-7	CAWSDWTSGTYEQYF	TGTGCCTGGAGTGATTGGACTAGCGGGACCTACGAGCAGTACTTC
.	.	TRBV6-5	TRBJ2-7	CASSYAPDGTYEQYF	TGTGCCAGCAGTTACGCTCCGGACGGAACCTACGAGCAGTACTTC
.	.	TRBV10-3	TRBJ2-2	CAIIGRLNTGELFF	TGTGCCATCATCGGAAGGTTGAACACCGGGGAGCTGTTTTTT
once	TRBD2	TRBV7-8	TRBJ2-3	CASSSLAETSTDTQYF	TGTGCCAGCAGCTCCCTAGCGGAGACTAGCACAGATACGCAGTATTTT
.	TRBD2	TRBV19	TRBJ2-2	CASSIGLAGVGDTGELFF	TGTGCCAGTAGTATAGGACTAGCGGGAGTGGGGGACACCGGGGAGCTGTTTTTT
.	.	TRBV10-1	TRBJ2-1	CASSESGRSEQFF	TGCGCCAGCAGTGAGTCGGGGAGAAGTGAGCAGTTCTTC
.	TRBD1	TRBV6-1	TRBJ1-2	CASSEWDRGNYGYTF	TGTGCCAGCAGTGAGTGGGACAGGGGGAACTATGGCTACACCTTC
.	.	TRBV12-1	TRBJ2-6	CASSVWIVQSRANVLTF	TGTGCCAGCAGCGTGTGGATTGTACAAAGTCGGGCCAACGTCCTGACTTTC
.	.	TRBV9	TRBJ2-2	CASSAQTAGELFF	TGTGCCAGCAGCGCCCAAACAGCGGGGGAGCTGTTTTTT
.	TRBD1	TRBV6-1	TRBJ1-1	CATAGQGNTEAFF	TGTGCCACGGCGGGACAGGGGAACACTGAAGCTTTCTTT
.	.	TRBV7-9	TRBJ1-1	CASSAILTFF	TGTGCCAGCAGCGCCATTTTAACTTTCTTT
.	TRBD2	TRBV2	TRBJ2-3	CASSAGLAGAIWGQYF	TGTGCCAGCAGCGCAGGACTAGCGGGAGCTATCTGGGGGCAGTATTTT
.	TRBD1	TRBV6-5	TRBJ2-7	CASSYFTGDEQYF	TGTGCCAGCAGTTACTTTACAGGGGACGAGCAGTACTTC
.	TRBD2	TRBV11-2	TRBJ2-2	CASSIPRVLAGTGELFF	TGTGCCAGCAGCATCCCCCGGGTGTTAGCGGGAACCGGGGAGCTGTTTTTT
many	TRBD1	TRBV27	TRBJ1-1	CASSHGTGGTEAFF	TGTGCCAGCAGTCATGGGACAGGCGGGACTGAAGCTTTCTTT
.	TRBD1	TRBV7-6	TRBJ2-7	CASSDGQGIGDEQYF	TGTGCCAGCAGCGACGGACAGGGCATAGGAGACGAGCAGTACTTC
.	TRBD2	TRBV11-2	TRBJ2-7	CASSTGPAGDEQYF	TGTGCCAGCAGCACGGGACCCGCGGGGGACGAGCAGTACTTC
.	TRBD1	TRBV2	TRBJ2-7	CASTMSGGLAYEQYF	TGTGCCAGCACCATGTCAGGGGGCCTCGCCTACGAGCAGTACTTC
.	.	TRBV21-1	TRBJ2-1	CASSKGNVGRNNEQFF	TGTGCCAGCAGCAAAGGGAATGTTGGACGGAACAATGAGCAGTTCTTC
.	.	TRBV27	TRBJ2-7	CASSLGVGYEQYF	TGTGCCAGCAGTTTAGGGGTAGGATACGAGCAGTACTTC
.	.	TRBV11-2	TRBJ2-3	CASSPEGGQSTDTQYF	TGTGCCAGCAGCCCCGAGGGGGGACAGAGCACAGATACGCAGTATTTT
once	TRBD1	TRBV18	TRBJ2-7	CASSPPEQGLYEQYF	TGTGCCAGCTCACCACCCGAACAGGGGTTATACGAGCAGTACTTC
.	TRBD1	TRBV7-9	TRBJ1-1	CASSQRDRAENTEAFF	TGTGCCAGCAGCCAGAGGGACAGGGCGGAAAACACTGAAGCTTTCTTT
.	.	TRBV7-9	TRBJ2-1	CASSLATNNEQFF	TGTGCCAGCAGCTTAGCGACTAATAATGAGCAGTTCTTC
once	.	TRBV28	TRBJ2-7	CASSLVGETYEQYF	TGTGCCAGCAGTTTAGTTGGGGAGACCTACGAGCAGTACTTC
.	.	TRBV6-1	TRBJ1-2	CASSEEGRNYGYTF	TGTGCCAGCAGTGAAGAGGGAAGGAACTATGGCTACACCTTC
.	TRBD1	TRBV5-1	TRBJ2-3	CASSLAGHRDREDTQYF	TGCGCCAGCAGCTTGGCAGGCCACCGGGACAGGGAAGATACGCAGTATTTT
.	TRBD1	TRBV15	TRBJ1-3	CATSILRTGAGNTIYF	TGTGCCACCAGCATACTGAGGACAGGGGCTGGAAACACCATATATTTT
.	.	TRBV6-1	TRBJ1-5	CASSVLDHSNQPQHF	TGTGCCAGCAGTGTATTAGACCATAGCAATCAGCCCCAGCATTTT
.	.	TRBV7-9	TRBJ2-1	CASRPFSGYNEQFF	TGTGCCAGCAGACCATTCTCCGGATACAATGAGCAGTTCTTC
.	.	TRBV27	TRBJ2-1	CASSLFGQTNNEQFF	TGTGCCAGCAGTTTATTTGGACAGACTAACAATGAGCAGTTCTTC
.	TRBD1	TRBV5-1	TRBJ2-7	CASSLEDRVYEQYF	TGCGCCAGCAGCTTGGAGGACAGGGTCTACGAGCAGTACTTC
.	.	TRBV11-2	TRBJ2-1	CASSLEAGLNEQFF	TGTGCCAGCAGCTTAGAGGCAGGGCTGAATGAGCAGTTCTTC
.	TRBD2	TRBV11-2	TRBJ2-7	CASTPTDGRALYEQYF	TGTGCCAGCACCCCCACAGACGGGAGGGCCCTCTACGAGCAGTACTTC
.	.	TRBV4-1	TRBJ1-4	CASSHTKTSRGKLFF	TGCGCCAGCAGCCATACGAAAACCTCAAGAGGAAAACTGTTTTTT
.	.	TRBV2	TRBJ2-1	CASSEPNIDEQFF	TGTGCCAGCAGTGAACCCAATATTGATGAGCAGTTCTTC
.	.	TRBV2	TRBJ1-5	CASSLRGRNQPQHF	TGTGCCAGCAGTCTTCGCGGCCGAAATCAGCCCCAGCATTTT
.	TRBD2	TRBV7-9	TRBJ2-3	CASSLEDLTSGRAADTQYF	TGTGCCAGCAGCTTAGAGGATCTGACTAGCGGGAGGGCGGCAGATACGCAGTATTTT
.	TRBD1	TRBV6-1	TRBJ1-1	CAAGTGLFTEAFF	TGTGCCGCTGGGACAGGACTTTTCACTGAAGCTTTCTTT
.	.	TRBV29-1	TRBJ1-3	CSVFSLSGNTIYF	TGCAGCGTTTTCAGCCTCTCTGGAAACACCATATATTTT
.	TRBD1	TRBV4-1	TRBJ1-5	CASSKTGDNQPQHF	TGCGCCAGCAGCAAGACAGGGGACAATCAGCCCCAGCATTTT
.	.	TRBV29-1	TRBJ2-1	CSGGVALGNEQFF	TGCAGCGGGGGGGTAGCTCTAGGCAATGAGCAGTTCTTC
.	.	TRBV2	TRBJ2-1	CASRFFDPYNEQFF	TGTGCCAGCAGATTTTTCGACCCTTACAATGAGCAGTTCTTC
.	TRBD2	TRBV5-1	TRBJ2-1	CASSLAAGTRRDEQFF	TGCGCCAGCAGCTTGGCCGCAGGGACTAGGCGGGATGAGCAGTTCTTC
.	.	TRBV5-6	TRBJ1-5	CASSHRYDFGQPQHF	TGTGCCAGCAGCCACAGGTACGATTTTGGACAGCCCCAGCATTTT